This TCR beta chain was recorded in a study of cytomegalovirus exposure and HLA in healthy donors. Study-wide results and limits: Researchers reported in a later analysis that a missense DCLRE1C variant was tied to TCR beta V- and J-gene trimming. Of the V segments, some could not be distinguished, including TRBV6-2 and TRBV6-3, and were excluded.

The PCR used 60 Vbeta and 13 Jbeta primers. Measured with immunoSEQ multiplex PCR; TCRdb has only the in-frame clones, and not every one. The sample holds roughly 140,000 clones; approximately 9% are singletons and the top ten take around 1.9%. Turning to this clone: Its antigen is as yet unknown.

Germline assignment: CDR1 MNHEY and CDR2 SVGAGI. The CDR3 has 15 residues. V dropped 2 bases and J dropped 4; count of bases not matched to a gene: 6. The source is a male donor in good health and CMV-seronegative. The chain recombines TRBV6-5 with TRBJ2-7, with 9 bases fitting TRBD1. The sequencing sample was made of PBMCs. CDR3 amino acids: CASSYIRDRVYEQYF. For the CDR3, the DNA is TGTGCCAGCAGTTACATCCGGGACAGGGTTTACGAGCAGTACTTC.